Listed here are 9 T cell receptor beta chains from one sample, sequenced in a study of T cell repertoires in cytomegalovirus infection (dated by TCRdb to the late 2010s). Instrument on record: Illumina HiSeq 1500. TCRdb's own reprocessing of the public reads used fastp at Q25 and MiXCR and kept productive beta chains. Each record represents a unique CDR3 protein, reported with the most common genes and DNA among its rows. The sample table contains hundreds of thousands of distinct CDR3 sequences; only one count was recorded for 15% to 20% of them. The ten largest clones add up to more than 10% of the sample. The sequencing input was PBMCs. All receptors derive from a human donor in good health (CMV status not recorded). Some clones in this sample may be carry-over from other donors' samples.

The sample holds many counts of this clonotype. This chain connects TRBV7-9 to TRBJ1-4, with 7 bases identical to TRBD1. Germline V gene sequence: CDR1 SEHNR, CDR2 FQNEAQ (reference sequence). V was clipped by 5 bases and J by 8 bases; unmatched bases: 14. The length of the CDR3 is 16 residues. The CDR3 loop is CASSHTQQGLGEKLFF. DNA of the CDR3: TGTGCCAGCAGCCACACCCAACAGGGGTTAGGAGAAAAACTGTTTTTT.

This clonotype was seen more than once but under ten times. The V call is TRBV12-3 or TRBV12-4, the J call TRBJ2-7; possibly TRBD2 for D (6 bases). The CDR3 consists of 12 residues. The germline V and J ends were trimmed by 7 bases and 8 bases, with 15 bases remaining between them. The CDR3 nucleotides read TGTGCCAGCACCCTTGCCGGGGGAAAGCAGTACTTC. Its protein product is CASTLAGGKQYF.

This clonotype showed up just a few times. J is TRBJ2-2 and V is TRBV7-2; 8 nucleotides agree with TRBD1. This CDR3 has 21 amino acids. V was pared by 2 bases and J by 5 bases, with 22 bases of the junction left unmatched. The germline V gene has CDR1 SGHTA and CDR2 FQGNSA. This chain's CDR3 is CASSLPRWVQGVGWKTGELFF. Written as DNA, the CDR3 is TGTGCCAGCAGCTTACCTCGATGGGTACAGGGGGTAGGATGGAAAACCGGGGAGCTGTTTTTT.

The V call is TRBV6-2 or TRBV6-3, the J call TRBJ2-2, with 7 bases that match TRBD2. This CDR3 is 16 amino acids long. CDR1 and CDR2 from the germline V gene are MNHEY and SVGEGT. Unmatched junction bases numbered 4, after V lost 1 base and J lost 2 bases. CDR3 bases: TGTGCCAGCAGTTACTTGGGACTACAAAACACCGGGGAGCTGTTTTTT. It translates to CASSYLGLQNTGELFF.

This clonotype showed up just a few times. J is TRBJ1-4 and V is TRBV20-1, with D hard to call. V gave up 3 bases and J gave up 3 bases, with 11 bases separating them. Germline V gives CDR1 DFQATT, CDR2 SNEGSKA (reference sequence). This CDR3 is 14 amino acids long. CDR3 sequence reads: CSASSGNANEKLFF. In DNA form, the CDR3 reads TGCAGTGCTAGTTCCGGAAACGCTAATGAAAAACTGTTTTTT.

CDR3 coding DNA: TGTGCCAGCAGTGAAGCGTTGGCTAGGCCGTTCGATACGCAGTATTTT. Amino acids: CASSEALARPFDTQYF. The V and J genes are TRBV6-1 and TRBJ2-3; D is uncertain. The CDR3 is 16 amino acids. Germline values: CDR1 MNHNS, CDR2 SASEGT. V was clipped by 0 bases and J by 6 bases, with 16 bases between them.

This clonotype was seen at least ten times. V is TRBV28 and J is TRBJ2-6; D not certain. The V gene's germline CDR1 is MDHEN and CDR2 SYDVKM. Trimming shortened V by 10 bases and J by 2 bases, and 12 bases separated the two germline ends. This CDR3 comprises 14 residues. DNA for the CDR3: TGTGCCACAAAGGGTGGGCCTGGGGCCAACGTCCTGACTTTC. Translated, it gives CATKGGPGANVLTF.

This rearrangement joins TRBV19 to TRBJ2-3; no clear D gene. Trimming shortened V by 5 bases and J by 1 base, and 10 bases separated the two germline ends. The CDR3 contains 14 residues. Germline assignment: CDR1 LNHDA and CDR2 SQIVND (reference sequence). CDR3 region: CASSSHRGTDTQYF. As DNA, the CDR3 is TGTGCCAGTAGTTCGCACAGAGGCACAGATACGCAGTATTTT.

This clonotype has only a few counts. The gene calls are TRBV10-3 and TRBJ2-7; TRBD1 or TRBD2 may be the D gene (6 bases each). The CDR3 is 16 residues long. Germline CDR1 reads ENHRY; CDR2 reads SYGVKD. The germline V and J ends were trimmed by 8 bases and 2 bases, with 22 bases remaining between them. This CDR3 reads CAIGGWGARGPYEQYF. In nucleotides, the CDR3 is TGTGCCATCGGAGGGTGGGGGGCGCGAGGCCCCTACGAGCAGTACTTC.